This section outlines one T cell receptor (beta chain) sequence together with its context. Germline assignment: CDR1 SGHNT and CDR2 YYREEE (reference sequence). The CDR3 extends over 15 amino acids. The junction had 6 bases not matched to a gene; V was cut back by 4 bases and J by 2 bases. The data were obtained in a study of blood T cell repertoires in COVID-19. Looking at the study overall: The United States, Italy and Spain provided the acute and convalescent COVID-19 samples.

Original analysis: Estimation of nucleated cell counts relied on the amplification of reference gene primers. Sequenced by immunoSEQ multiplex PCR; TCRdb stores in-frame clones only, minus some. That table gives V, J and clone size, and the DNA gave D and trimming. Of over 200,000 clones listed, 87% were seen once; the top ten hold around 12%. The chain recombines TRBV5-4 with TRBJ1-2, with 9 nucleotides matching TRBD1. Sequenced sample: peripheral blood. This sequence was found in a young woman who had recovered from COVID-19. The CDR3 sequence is CASSQPGQGNYGYTF. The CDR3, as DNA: TGTGCCAGCAGCCAACCGGGACAGGGAAACTATGGCTACACCTTC.